A selection of T cell receptor beta chains follows, all from one sample in a study of blood T cell repertoires in COVID-19. Profiled with immunoSEQ multiplex PCR; TCRdb holds only in-frame clones, not every one. The repertoire holds about 430,000 clones, about 88% seen once, with approximately 1.5% in the top ten. The sequencing sample was made of PBMCs or T cells enriched from blood (not recorded which). The receptors stem from a woman aged 18 to 35 who had been exposed to COVID-19. The CDR3 runs from the conserved cysteine through the conserved F or W. The D gene is left open where the match is weak. Clone size, where shown, is once, few, many, or a class for clones that have expanded.

J,size,V,D,CDR3,DNA
TRBJ2-1,.,TRBV27,TRBD1,CASSPWFLDRGSSNEQFF,TGTGCCAGCAGCCCATGGTTCTTAGACAGGGGATCCAGCAATGAGCAGTTCTTC
TRBJ1-3,.,TRBV7-8,TRBD1,CASSTGQGAAGNTIYF,TGTGCCAGCAGCACCGGACAGGGGGCGGCTGGAAACACCATATATTTT
TRBJ1-5,.,TRBV19,.,CASSMYEGTFKPQHF,TGTGCCAGTAGTATGTATGAAGGGACTTTCAAGCCCCAGCATTTT
TRBJ1-5,.,TRBV28,TRBD1,CASSLPGQGQPQHF,TGTGCCAGCAGTTTACCGGGACAGGGCCAGCCCCAGCATTTT
TRBJ1-2,.,TRBV28,TRBD1,CASSSSGQDDRYGYTF,TGTGCCAGCAGTTCCTCCGGACAGGACGATCGTTATGGCTACACCTTC
TRBJ1-6,once,TRBV10-2,.,CASSVLGGENSPLHF,TGCGCCAGCAGTGTACTTGGGGGGGAAAATTCACCCCTCCACTTT
TRBJ2-3,.,TRBV11-3,.,CASSLGAALTDTQYF,TGTGCCAGCAGCTTAGGCGCGGCCCTCACAGATACGCAGTATTTT
TRBJ2-7,.,TRBV28,.,CASNRISGVQRYEQYF,TGTGCCAGCAACCGAATATCGGGAGTTCAACGCTACGAGCAGTACTTC
TRBJ2-1,.,TRBV4-3,.,CASSQEEEAGYNEQFF,TGCGCCAGCAGCCAAGAGGAGGAGGCGGGGTACAATGAGCAGTTCTTC
TRBJ1-3,.,TRBV18,TRBD1,CASSPAPQGANTIYF,TGTGCCAGCTCACCCGCCCCCCAGGGGGCAAACACCATATATTTT
TRBJ1-2,.,TRBV2,TRBD1,CASSEALFRGQGYTF,TGTGCCAGCAGTGAAGCGCTTTTCAGGGGGCAGGGCTACACCTTC
TRBJ2-2,.,TRBV5-1,.,CASSWGDTGELFF,TGCGCCAGCAGCTGGGGGGACACCGGGGAGCTGTTTTTT
TRBJ1-1,once,TRBV19,.,CASSMVRGAGDTEAFF,TGTGCCAGTAGTATGGTTCGGGGGGCGGGAGACACTGAAGCTTTCTTT
TRBJ2-1,once,TRBV5-4,.,CASSFELPNYNEQFF,TGTGCCAGCAGCTTTGAGCTGCCTAATTACAATGAGCAGTTCTTC
TRBJ2-2,.,TRBV7-2,.,CASSLGYTGTGELFF,TGTGCCAGCAGCTTAGGATATACCGGGACCGGGGAGCTGTTTTTT
TRBJ1-1,.,TRBV5-6,TRBD1,CASSLSLGQGTSTEAFF,TGTGCCAGCAGCTTGTCCCTGGGACAGGGTACGAGCACTGAAGCTTTCTTT
TRBJ2-5,.,TRBV4-1,.,CASSYEGGGAGLLETQYF,TGCGCCAGCAGCTACGAAGGGGGAGGAGCGGGGCTTCTGGAGACCCAGTACTTC
TRBJ2-6,.,TRBV9,TRBD2,CASSPAGVGANVLTF,TGTGCCAGCAGCCCAGCGGGGGTAGGGGCCAACGTCCTGACTTTC